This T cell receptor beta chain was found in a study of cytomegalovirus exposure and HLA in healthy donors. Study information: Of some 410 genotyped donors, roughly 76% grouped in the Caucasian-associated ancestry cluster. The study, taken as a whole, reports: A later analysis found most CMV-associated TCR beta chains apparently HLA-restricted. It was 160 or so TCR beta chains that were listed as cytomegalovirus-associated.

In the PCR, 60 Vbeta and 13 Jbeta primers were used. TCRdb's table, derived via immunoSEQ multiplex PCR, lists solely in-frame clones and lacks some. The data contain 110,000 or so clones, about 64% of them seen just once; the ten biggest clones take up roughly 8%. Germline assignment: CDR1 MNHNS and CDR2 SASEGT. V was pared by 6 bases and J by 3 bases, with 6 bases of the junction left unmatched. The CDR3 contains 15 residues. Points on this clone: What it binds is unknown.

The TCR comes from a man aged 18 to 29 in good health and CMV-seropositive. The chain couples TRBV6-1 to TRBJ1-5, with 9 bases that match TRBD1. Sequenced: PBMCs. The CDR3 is CASRFGTGPNQPQHF. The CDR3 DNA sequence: TGTGCCAGCAGGTTCGGGACAGGGCCCAATCAGCCCCAGCATTTT.